These 32 T cell receptor beta chains share one sample of origin, sequenced in a study of T cell repertoires in cytomegalovirus infection. TCRdb itself ran the reads through MiXCR, one entry per CDR3 protein. This sample carries hundreds of thousands of distinct CDR3 sequences, around 30% of them seen once, and the ten largest clones take approximately 18%. These receptors' antigens are unknown. This specimen was cultured PBMCs, taken from culture after CMV antigen stimulation. The receptor set was obtained from a human donor in good health (CMV status not recorded). Some clones in this sample may be carry-over from other donors' samples.

This chain connects TRBV20-1 to TRBJ1-1; D remains ambiguous. V was cut by 2 bases and J by 9 bases, with 16 bases left in between. Germline CDR1 DFQATT, CDR2 SNEGSKA (reference sequence). The CDR3 is made up of 13 amino acids. DNA of the CDR3: TGCAGTGCTAGACTCACTCCCTCCGGGAAAGCTTTCTTT. Its translation: CSARLTPSGKAFF.

The CDR3 protein is CATSTQKGGTGELFF. The DNA for the CDR3 is TGTGCCACCAGTACCCAAAAGGGGGGAACCGGGGAGCTGTTTTTT. The genes are TRBV24-1 and TRBJ2-2, with D possibly being TRBD1 or TRBD2 (6 bases each). Looked up from germline, CDR1 is KGHDR and CDR2 is SFDVKD. CDR3 size: 15 residues. V was shortened by 6 bases and J by 5 bases, with 15 bases between the two germline ends.

This clonotype was detected ten times or more. This chain links TRBV7-2 with TRBJ2-6, with D uncertain. V gave up 0 bases and J gave up 1 base, with 7 bases separating them. The germline V gene has CDR1 SGHTA and CDR2 FQGNSA. The CDR3 has 16 amino acids. Here the CDR3 reads CASSLAARSGANVLTF. CDR3 nucleotide sequence: TGTGCCAGCAGCTTAGCGGCGAGGTCTGGGGCCAACGTCCTGACTTTC.

This clonotype was observed a few times. The rearrangement links TRBV27 to TRBJ2-4; D tentatively fits TRBD1 or TRBD2 (6 bases each). Germline V CDR1 and CDR2: MNHEY, SMNVEV (reference sequence). The CDR3 totals 14 residues. V was trimmed by 6 bases and J by 7 bases, leaving 16 bases between them. CDR3 DNA sequence: TGTGCCAGCAGACGGTACGGGGGCCGGAACATTCAGTACTTC. Encoded protein: CASRRYGGRNIQYF.

Only a few counts were recorded for this clonotype. The rearrangement uses TRBV7-8 and TRBJ2-3, with D tentatively TRBD1 (6 bases). V was trimmed by 5 bases and J by 3 bases, leaving 15 bases between them. This CDR3 is 15 amino acids long. From germline, CDR1 is SGHVS and CDR2 FQNEAQ. The CDR3 sequence is CASSPQGIITDTQYF. Written as DNA, the CDR3 is TGTGCCAGCAGCCCACAGGGAATAATAACAGATACGCAGTATTTT.

The table lists this clonotype with a few counts. The chain combines TRBV5-1 with TRBJ1-5; perhaps TRBD1 as D (5 bases). From germline, CDR1 is SGHRS and CDR2 YFSETQ. CDR3 length equals 15 residues. The germline V and J ends were trimmed by 0 bases and 6 bases, with 13 bases remaining between them. The CDR3 DNA sequence: TGCGCCAGCAGCTTGGCCGGGGTTCAGGGTCAGCCCCAGCATTTT. Its protein is CASSLAGVQGQPQHF. Using reference TRBV5-1 and TRBJ1-5 for the parts outside the CDR3, the full variable domain is KAGVTQTPRYLIKTRGQQVTLSCSPISGHRSVSWYQQTPGQGLQFLFEYFSETQRNKGNFPGRFSGRQFSNSRSEMNVSTLELGDSALYLCASSLAGVQGQPQHFGDGTRLSIL.

This clonotype has a handful of counts. This sequence joins TRBV2 and TRBJ1-2; D gene uncertain. Germline values: CDR1 SNHLY, CDR2 FYNNEI. Deletions cut 10 bases from V and 5 bases from J, with 23 bases between. CDR3 length: 15 amino acids. This chain's CDR3 is CATNPREGEIYGYTF. Written as DNA, the CDR3 is TGTGCCACCAACCCGAGGGAGGGCGAGATTTATGGCTACACCTTC. The whole variable domain, filled in from reference TRBV2 and TRBJ1-2, reads EPEVTQTPSHQVTQMGQEVILRCVPISNHLYFYWYRQILGQKVEFLVSFYNNEISEKSEIFDDQFSVERPDGSNFTLKIRSTKLEDSAMYFCATNPREGEIYGYTFGSGTRLTVV.

This chain uses TRBV19 with TRBJ2-6; possibly TRBD1 for D (5 bases). The CDR3 consists of 16 residues. CDR1 is LNHDA and CDR2 is SQIVND in the germline V gene (reference sequence). Trimming took off 3 bases at V and 0 bases at J, with 9 bases between the two ends. For the CDR3, the DNA is TGTGCCAGTAGTATCGTCAGGGCCTCTGGGGCCAACGTCCTGACTTTC. Translation gives CASSIVRASGANVLTF.

For this clonotype: This may be a read error, as it is one base from a much larger clone. The CDR3 DNA is TGTGCCAGCGGAATGGGACAGCACAATGATAAACTGTTTTTT. It is translated as CASGMGQHNDKLFF. The gene calls are TRBV28 and TRBJ1-4, with 7 bases identical to TRBD1. The CDR3 is 14 amino acids. Germline V lookup: CDR1 MDHEN, CDR2 SYDVKM.

The genes are TRBV2 and TRBJ2-7; D might be TRBD1 (5 bases). Trimming pared 7 bases from V and 2 bases from J, leaving 15 bases between. The CDR3 is 14 amino acids. Per the germline V gene, CDR1 is SNHLY and CDR2 is FYNNEI. The DNA for the CDR3 is TGTGCCAGCAATCCCTCGACAGCTACCTACGAGCAGTACTTC. This encodes CASNPSTATYEQYF.

V is TRBV7-2 and J is TRBJ2-1, with D tentatively TRBD2 (6 bases). This CDR3 contains 13 residues. Trimming stripped 4 bases from V and 9 bases from J, with 13 bases between. Germline V gives CDR1 SGHTA, CDR2 FQGNSA. The CDR3 bases are TGTGCCAGCAGCTCCCGACTAGAAGGTGAGCAGTTCTTC. It codes for CASSSRLEGEQFF.

J is TRBJ2-2 and V is TRBV4-1, with 7 bases aligning to TRBD1. Germline-derived CDR1 and CDR2 are MGHRA and YSYEKL. CDR3 length equals 15 residues. V lost 4 bases, J lost 9 bases, and 11 bases stayed unmatched. The CDR3 reads CASSRGQQDPRELFF. CDR3 coding DNA: TGCGCCAGCAGCCGGGGACAGCAGGACCCTCGGGAGCTGTTTTTT.

This clonotype was seen a few times. This chain links TRBV7-8 with TRBJ1-2, with TRBD1 as a possible D gene (5 bases). The CDR3 has 15 residues. V lost 1 base and J 4 bases, leaving 13 bases between the germline ends. Germline V gene data show CDR1 as SGHVS and CDR2 as FQNEAQ. The CDR3, as DNA: TGTGCCAGCAGCTTAGACGGGGGGATCCTCTATGGCTACACCTTC. Protein: CASSLDGGILYGYTF.

This clonotype has at least ten counts. The chain links TRBV7-2 to TRBJ2-3; TRBD2 might be the D (7 bases). Trimming took 1 base from V and 0 from J, leaving 14 bases between them. The CDR3 totals 17 residues. Germline V gene sequence: CDR1 SGHTA, CDR2 FQGNSA. This CDR3 is CASSLGGGRVSTDTQYF. The CDR3, as DNA: TGTGCCAGCAGCTTAGGGGGGGGGCGAGTCAGCACAGATACGCAGTATTTT.

In this sample, this clonotype turned up many times. The rearrangement uses TRBV19 and TRBJ2-4; D might be TRBD1 (6 bases). Germline V gene data show CDR1 as LNHDA and CDR2 as SQIVND (reference sequence). This CDR3 region has 13 residues. V shed 6 bases and J shed 5 bases, with 11 bases lying between them. The CDR3 DNA reads as TGTGCCAGTAGCCCGACAGGAGAAAACATTCAGTACTTC. As protein: CASSPTGENIQYF.

The sample holds many counts of this clonotype. The chain combines TRBV7-8 with TRBJ2-7; TRBD2 matches at 16 bases. This CDR3 comprises 17 residues. Looked up from germline, CDR1 is SGHVS and CDR2 is FQNEAQ. Germline trimming cut 1 base from V and 5 bases from J; bases unmatched to any gene: 5. The CDR3 loop reads CASSLEGLAGGLDEQYF. The CDR3 DNA is TGTGCCAGCAGCTTAGAGGGACTAGCGGGAGGGCTCGACGAGCAGTACTTC.

The chain employs TRBV10-3 and TRBJ1-3; D unclear. V was trimmed by 0 bases and J by 0 bases, leaving 9 bases between them. CDR1 is ENHRY and CDR2 is SYGVKD in the germline V gene. This CDR3 region has 16 residues. CDR3 coding DNA: TGTGCCATCAGTGAGTCCGACACCCGCTCTGGAAACACCATATATTTT. Amino acids: CAISESDTRSGNTIYF.

This clonotype was observed a handful of times. The chain recombines TRBV20-1 with TRBJ1-3; possibly TRBD1 for D (5 bases). Germline loops: CDR1 DFQATT, CDR2 SNEGSKA (reference sequence). The V end was cut by 6 bases, the J end by 2 bases, with 23 bases between. The CDR3 runs to 17 residues. In DNA form, the CDR3 reads TGCAGTGCCTATAGGAATGGAGGGGATGGCCCTGGAAACACCATATATTTT. As protein: CSAYRNGGDGPGNTIYF.

This clonotype showed up just a few times. V is TRBV11-2 and J is TRBJ2-1; D is possibly TRBD1 (6 bases). Germline V gives CDR1 SGHAT, CDR2 FQNNGV. CDR3 length equals 14 residues. Deletions cut 6 bases from V and 6 bases from J, with 15 bases between. In DNA, the CDR3 is TGTGCCAGCAGACCTACAGGGTCCACCAATGAGCAGTTCTTC. It encodes CASRPTGSTNEQFF.

V and J are TRBV5-5 and TRBJ1-2; TRBD1 matches 9 bases. Germline CDR1 SGHKS, CDR2 YYEKEE (reference sequence). CDR3 length: 15 amino acids. V shed 4 bases, J shed 6 bases, and the junction held 10 bases outside the gene matches. The CDR3 DNA sequence: TGTGCCAGCAGCGGACCCGAGGGACAGGGCCATGGCTACACCTTC. It translates to CASSGPEGQGHGYTF.

CDR3 sequence reads: CASSTLGSSYNEQFF. CDR3 bases: TGTGCCAGCTCCACCCTGGGGAGCTCCTACAATGAGCAGTTCTTC. The chain employs TRBV6-2 or TRBV6-3 and TRBJ2-1; D possibly corresponds to TRBD2 (5 bases). The CDR3 sequence is 15 residues long. Deletions cut 8 bases from V and 0 bases from J, with 14 bases between. CDR1 is MNHEY and CDR2 is SVGEGT in the germline V gene.

This clonotype was detected a few times. This chain uses TRBV24-1 with TRBJ2-5; 8 bases line up with TRBD2. Trimming at V came to 4 bases and at J to 4 bases, leaving 10 bases not matched to a gene. The CDR3 length is 16 residues. Per germline, CDR1 KGHDR and CDR2 SFDVKD. CDR3 sequence (DNA): TGTGCCACCAGTGACCCCGGAACTAGCGGTGGAGAGACCCAGTACTTC. It is translated as CATSDPGTSGGETQYF.

The V and J genes are TRBV4-1 and TRBJ2-5; TRBD2 might be the D (5 bases). With 0 bases removed from V and 4 bases from J, the gap between germline ends came to 12 bases. The CDR3 runs 15 residues. CDR1 and CDR2 from the germline V gene are MGHRA and YSYEKL. The CDR3 sequence: CASSQDGSIGETQYF. The CDR3, as DNA: TGCGCCAGCAGCCAAGATGGGAGTATTGGAGAGACCCAGTACTTC.

In this sample, this clonotype turned up a few times. This sequence joins TRBV7-2 and TRBJ2-5; possibly TRBD2 for D (5 bases). Between the trimmed V and J ends, which lost 4 bases and 1 base, there was a span of 10 bases. The CDR3 runs to 14 residues. CDR1 is SGHTA, CDR2 FQGNSA, per germline. CDR3 DNA: TGTGCCAGCAGCTACGGACTGATCCAAGAGACCCAGTACTTC. Protein sequence: CASSYGLIQETQYF.

The rearrangement joins TRBV2 to TRBJ2-5, with D hard to call. Germline V gene data show CDR1 as SNHLY and CDR2 as FYNNEI. The CDR3 totals 13 residues. The ends were cut back, 5 bases at V and 5 bases at J, with 12 bases in the middle. DNA of the CDR3: TGTGCCAGCAGTAAGGACCCCCCTGAGACCCAGTACTTC. Translating it yields CASSKDPPETQYF.

The J gene is TRBJ2-1, the V gene TRBV18; the D is unclear. There are 13 residues in the CDR3. CDR1 is KGHSH and CDR2 is LQKENI in the germline V gene. Trimming removed 3 bases at V and 3 bases at J, with 6 bases between. The CDR3 nucleotides read TGTGCCAGCTCACCTGACATCTACAATGAGCAGTTCTTC. The encoded protein is CASSPDIYNEQFF.

This clonotype turned up a few times. The chain combines TRBV18 with TRBJ2-4, with TRBD1 matching 7 bases. Germline V gene lookup returns CDR1 KGHSH and CDR2 LQKENI. The CDR3 has 15 residues. V was clipped by 3 bases and J by 1 base; unmatched bases: 3. The CDR3 protein is CASSPLQGAKNIQYF. In DNA form, the CDR3 reads TGTGCCAGCTCACCTCTACAGGGGGCCAAAAACATTCAGTACTTC.

The V and J genes are TRBV5-5 and TRBJ1-4; unclear D gene. Germline V gene data show CDR1 as SGHKS and CDR2 as YYEKEE (reference sequence). The CDR3 consists of 15 residues. V lost 2 bases to trimming and J lost 3 bases, with 11 bases between them. The chain's CDR3 is CASSFLASSNEKLFF. In DNA form, the CDR3 reads TGTGCCAGCAGCTTCCTCGCCTCATCTAATGAAAAACTGTTTTTT.

The sample holds many counts of this clonotype. The J gene is TRBJ1-5, the V gene TRBV7-2, with D possibly matching TRBD1 (5 bases). Trimming shortened V by 3 bases and J by 4 bases, and 19 bases separated the two germline ends. The CDR3 has 17 residues. In germline, CDR1 is SGHTA, CDR2 FQGNSA. The CDR3 is CASSFVGDDPPNQPQHF. Here the CDR3 DNA reads TGTGCCAGCAGCTTCGTGGGGGACGATCCTCCTAATCAGCCCCAGCATTTT. The full variable domain, completed using reference TRBV7-2 and TRBJ1-5, is GAGVSQSPSNKVTEKGKDVELRCDPISGHTALYWYRQSLGQGLEFLIYFQGNSAPDKSGLPSDRFSAERTGGSVSTLTIQRTQQEDSAVYLCASSFVGDDPPNQPQHFGDGTRLSIL.

Ten or more counts support this clonotype. V is TRBV7-8 and J is TRBJ2-7; perhaps TRBD1 as D (6 bases). This CDR3 region has 14 residues. The germline V and J ends were trimmed by 5 bases and 1 base, with 12 bases remaining between them. In germline, CDR1 is SGHVS, CDR2 FQNEAQ. The CDR3 loop reads CASSAQGLSYEQYF. The DNA of the CDR3 is TGTGCCAGCAGCGCACAGGGCTTATCCTACGAGCAGTACTTC.

V gene TRBV12-3 or TRBV12-4 combines with J gene TRBJ1-1; D gene uncertain. The CDR3 sequence is 10 residues long. V was pared by 5 bases and J by 8 bases, with 6 bases between. The DNA for the CDR3 is TGTGCCAGCAGTCCCGGGGAAGCTTTCTTT. Protein: CASSPGEAFF.

The chain couples TRBV11-2 to TRBJ2-7, with 9 bases lining up with TRBD1. Per the germline V gene, CDR1 is SGHAT and CDR2 is FQNNGV. V trimming: 3 bases; J trimming: 2 bases; junction bases outside the gene matches: 2. The CDR3 sequence is 14 residues long. CDR3 region: CASSFWTGAYEQYF. CDR3 nucleotide sequence: TGTGCCAGCAGCTTTTGGACAGGGGCCTACGAGCAGTACTTC.